The following is a T cell receptor beta chain sequence with its context. Its matching antigen is unknown. Both TRBC1 and TRBC2 were covered by a beta constant-region primer of two equimolar oligonucleotides. Ligation attached a single-stranded oligonucleotide with a 12-nucleotide UMI and the SP2 primer to the cDNA 3' end. Ligated cDNA was amplified by four rounds of PCR with nested alpha and beta constant-region primers and SP2. TCRdb ran MiXCR on the UMI-ligation and nested PCR reads and lists one entry per CDR3 protein. The sample lists about 85,000 distinct CDR3 sequences, about 12% occurring once. With V trimmed by 0 bases and J by 7 bases, 6 bases remained unmatched. CDR1 and CDR2 (germline): SGHKS, YYEKEE (reference sequence). CDR3 size: 15 residues. Four subsets defined by CD45RA and CD27 were sorted after CD3, CD4, CD8 and live/dead staining. This record belongs to a study of naive and memory T cell subsets.

Study-wide points: Findings for naive and memory subsets could not be checked against ground truth.

The source of this sequence is a human donor in good health. The sequenced sample consisted of central memory CD4+ T cells from blood. The V gene is TRBV5-5, the J gene TRBJ2-1, with TRBD1 matching 8 bases. CDR3 region: CASSLDQGAWNEQFF. As DNA, the CDR3 is TGTGCCAGCAGCTTGGATCAGGGGGCATGGAATGAGCAGTTCTTC.